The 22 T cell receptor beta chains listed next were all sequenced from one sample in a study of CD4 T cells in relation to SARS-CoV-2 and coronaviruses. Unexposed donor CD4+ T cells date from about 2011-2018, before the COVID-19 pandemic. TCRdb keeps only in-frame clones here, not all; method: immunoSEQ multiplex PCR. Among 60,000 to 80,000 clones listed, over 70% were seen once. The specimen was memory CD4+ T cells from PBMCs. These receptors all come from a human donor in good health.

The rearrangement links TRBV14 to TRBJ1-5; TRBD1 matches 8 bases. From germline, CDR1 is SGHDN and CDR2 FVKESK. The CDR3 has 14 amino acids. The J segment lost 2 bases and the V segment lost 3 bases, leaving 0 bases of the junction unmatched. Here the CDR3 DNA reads TGTGCCAGCAGCCAGACAGGGGGCAATCAGCCCCAGCATTTT. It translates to CASSQTGGNQPQHF.

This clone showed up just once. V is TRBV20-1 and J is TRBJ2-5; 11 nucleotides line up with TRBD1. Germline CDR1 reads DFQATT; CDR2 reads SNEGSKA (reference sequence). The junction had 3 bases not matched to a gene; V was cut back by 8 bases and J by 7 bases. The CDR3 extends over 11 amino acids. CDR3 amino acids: CSPGTGGTQYF. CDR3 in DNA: TGCAGTCCCGGGACAGGGGGGACCCAGTACTTC.

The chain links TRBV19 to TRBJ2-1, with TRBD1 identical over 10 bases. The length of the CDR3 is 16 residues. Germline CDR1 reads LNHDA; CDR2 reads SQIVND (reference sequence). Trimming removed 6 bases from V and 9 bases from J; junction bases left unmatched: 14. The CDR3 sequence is CASSRRGTGASVEQFF. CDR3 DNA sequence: TGTGCCAGTAGCCGACGGGGGACAGGGGCATCCGTTGAGCAGTTCTTC.

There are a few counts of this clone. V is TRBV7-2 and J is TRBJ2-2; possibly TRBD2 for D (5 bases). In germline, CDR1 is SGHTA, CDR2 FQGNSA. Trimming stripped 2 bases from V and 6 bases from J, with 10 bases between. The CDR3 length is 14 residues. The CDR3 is CASSLYRDSGELFF. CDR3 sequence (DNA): TGTGCCAGCAGCTTATACCGGGATTCCGGGGAGCTGTTTTTT.

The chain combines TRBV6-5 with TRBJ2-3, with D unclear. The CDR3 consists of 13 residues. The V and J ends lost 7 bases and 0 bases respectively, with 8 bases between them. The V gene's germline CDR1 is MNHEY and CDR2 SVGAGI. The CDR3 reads CASKPESTDTQYF. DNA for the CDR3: TGTGCCAGCAAGCCAGAGAGCACAGATACGCAGTATTTT.

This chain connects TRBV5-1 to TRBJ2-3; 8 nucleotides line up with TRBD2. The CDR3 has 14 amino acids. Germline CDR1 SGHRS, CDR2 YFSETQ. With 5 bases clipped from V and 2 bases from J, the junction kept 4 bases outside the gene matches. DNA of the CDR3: TGCGCCAGCAGATTAGCGGGACCCACAGATACGCAGTATTTT. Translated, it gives CASRLAGPTDTQYF.

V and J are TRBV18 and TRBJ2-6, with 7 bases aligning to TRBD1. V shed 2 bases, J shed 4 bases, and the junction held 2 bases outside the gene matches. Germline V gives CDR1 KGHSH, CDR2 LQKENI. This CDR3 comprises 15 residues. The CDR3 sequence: CASSPDRAGANVLTF. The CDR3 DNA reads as TGTGCCAGCTCACCAGACAGGGCCGGGGCCAACGTCCTGACTTTC.

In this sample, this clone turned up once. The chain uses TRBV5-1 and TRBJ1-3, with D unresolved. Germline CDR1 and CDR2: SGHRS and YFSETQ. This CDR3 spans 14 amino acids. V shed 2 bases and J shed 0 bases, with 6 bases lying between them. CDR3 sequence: CASSLGVSGNTIYF. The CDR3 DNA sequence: TGCGCCAGCAGCTTAGGTGTCTCTGGAAACACCATATATTTT.

The CDR3 protein is CASSLAQGRNQETQYF. The CDR3, as DNA: TGTGCCAGCAGCTTAGCCCAGGGACGGAACCAAGAGACCCAGTACTTC. The chain couples TRBV11-1 to TRBJ2-5; D is perhaps TRBD1 or TRBD2 (5 bases each). In germline, CDR1 is SGHAT, CDR2 FQDESV (reference sequence). Trimming took off 0 bases at V and 0 bases at J, with 11 bases between the two ends. The length of the CDR3 is 16 residues.

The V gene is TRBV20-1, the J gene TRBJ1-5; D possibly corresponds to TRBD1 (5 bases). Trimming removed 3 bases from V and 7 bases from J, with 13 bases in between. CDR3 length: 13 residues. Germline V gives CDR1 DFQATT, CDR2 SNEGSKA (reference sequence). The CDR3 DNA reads TGCAGTGCTAGTTGGGGGGTCGGACAGCCCCAGCATTTT. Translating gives CSASWGVGQPQHF.

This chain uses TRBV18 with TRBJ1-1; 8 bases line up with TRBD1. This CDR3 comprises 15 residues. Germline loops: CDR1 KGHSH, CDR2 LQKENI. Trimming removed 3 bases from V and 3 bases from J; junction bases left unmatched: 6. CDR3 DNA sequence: TGTGCCAGCTCACCGCTTGGACAGGGAGACACTGAAGCTTTCTTT. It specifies CASSPLGQGDTEAFF.

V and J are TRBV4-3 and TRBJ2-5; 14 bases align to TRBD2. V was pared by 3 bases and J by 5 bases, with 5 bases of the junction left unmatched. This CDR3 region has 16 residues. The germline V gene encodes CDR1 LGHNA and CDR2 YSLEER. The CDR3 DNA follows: TGCGCCAGCAGCCAGGGACTAGCGGGGGATGGCGAGACCCAGTACTTC. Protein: CASSQGLAGDGETQYF.

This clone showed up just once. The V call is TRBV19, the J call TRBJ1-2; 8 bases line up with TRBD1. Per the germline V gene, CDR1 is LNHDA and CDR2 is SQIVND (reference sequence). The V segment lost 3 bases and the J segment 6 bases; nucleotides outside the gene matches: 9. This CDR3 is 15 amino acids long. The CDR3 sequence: CASSIPRQGLDGYTF. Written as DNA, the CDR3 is TGTGCCAGTAGTATCCCTCGACAGGGGTTGGATGGCTACACCTTC.

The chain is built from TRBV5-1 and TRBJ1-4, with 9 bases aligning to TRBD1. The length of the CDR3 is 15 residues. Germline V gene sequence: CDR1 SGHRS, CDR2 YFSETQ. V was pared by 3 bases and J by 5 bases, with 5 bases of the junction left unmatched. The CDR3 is CASSSGQGMNEKLFF. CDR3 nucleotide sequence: TGCGCCAGCAGCTCAGGACAGGGGATGAATGAAAAACTGTTTTTT.

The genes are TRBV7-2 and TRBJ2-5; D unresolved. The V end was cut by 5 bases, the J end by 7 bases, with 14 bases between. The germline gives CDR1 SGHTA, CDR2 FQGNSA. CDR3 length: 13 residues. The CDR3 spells CASSPGEDGTQYF. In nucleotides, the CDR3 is TGTGCCAGCAGCCCCGGCGAAGACGGGACCCAGTACTTC.

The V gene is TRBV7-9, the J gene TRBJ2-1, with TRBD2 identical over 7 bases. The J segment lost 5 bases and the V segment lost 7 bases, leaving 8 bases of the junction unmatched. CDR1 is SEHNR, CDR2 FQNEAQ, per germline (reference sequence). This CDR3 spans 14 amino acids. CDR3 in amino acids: CASNEAGKDNEQFF. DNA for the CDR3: TGTGCCAGCAATGAAGCGGGAAAAGACAATGAGCAGTTCTTC. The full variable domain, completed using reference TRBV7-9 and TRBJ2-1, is DTGVSQNPRHKITKRGQNVTFRCDPISEHNRLYWYRQTLGQGPEFLTYFQNEAQLEKSRLLSDRFSAERPKGSFSTLEIQRTEQGDSAMYLCASNEAGKDNEQFFGPGTRLTVL.

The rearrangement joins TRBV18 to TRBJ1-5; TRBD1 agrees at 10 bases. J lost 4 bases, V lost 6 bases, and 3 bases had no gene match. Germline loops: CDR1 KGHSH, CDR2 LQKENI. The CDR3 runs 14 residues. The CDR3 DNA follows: TGTGCCAGCTCCTGGACAGGGGGAAATCAGCCCCAGCATTTT. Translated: CASSWTGGNQPQHF.

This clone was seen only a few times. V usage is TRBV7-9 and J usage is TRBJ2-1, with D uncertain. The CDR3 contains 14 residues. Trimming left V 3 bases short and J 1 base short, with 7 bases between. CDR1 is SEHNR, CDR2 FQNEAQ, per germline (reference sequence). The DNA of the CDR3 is TGTGCCAGCAGCTTCATACTGTCCTACAATGAGCAGTTCTTC. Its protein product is CASSFILSYNEQFF.

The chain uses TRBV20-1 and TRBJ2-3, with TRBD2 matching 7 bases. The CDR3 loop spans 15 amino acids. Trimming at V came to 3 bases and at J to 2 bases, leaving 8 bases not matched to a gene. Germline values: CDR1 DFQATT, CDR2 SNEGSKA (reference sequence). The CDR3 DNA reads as TGCAGTGCTAGTTCTGCTAGCGGCAACACAGATACGCAGTATTTT. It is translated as CSASSASGNTDTQYF.

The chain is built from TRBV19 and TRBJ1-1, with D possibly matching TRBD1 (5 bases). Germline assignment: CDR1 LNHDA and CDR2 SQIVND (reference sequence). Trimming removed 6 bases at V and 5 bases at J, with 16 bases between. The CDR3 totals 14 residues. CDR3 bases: TGTGCCAGTAGCACCGGGGCTGGGGTGACTGAAGCTTTCTTT. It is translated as CASSTGAGVTEAFF. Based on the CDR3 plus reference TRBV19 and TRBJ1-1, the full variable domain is DGGITQSPKYLFRKEGQNVTLSCEQNLNHDAMYWYRQDPGQGLRLIYYSQIVNDFQKGDIAEGYSVSREKKESFPLTVTSAQKNPTAFYLCASSTGAGVTEAFFGQGTRLTVV.

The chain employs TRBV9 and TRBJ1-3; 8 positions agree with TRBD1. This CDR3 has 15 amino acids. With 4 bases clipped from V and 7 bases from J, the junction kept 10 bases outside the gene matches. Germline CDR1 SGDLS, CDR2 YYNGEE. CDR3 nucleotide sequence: TGTGCCAGCAGCACCGGGACAGGTTTGAGTAACACCATATATTTT. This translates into CASSTGTGLSNTIYF. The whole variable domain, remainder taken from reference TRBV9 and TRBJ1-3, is DSGVTQTPKHLITATGQRVTLRCSPRSGDLSVYWYQQSLDQGLQFLIQYYNGEERAKGNILERFSAQQFPDLHSELNLSSLELGDSALYFCASSTGTGLSNTIYFGEGSWLTVV.

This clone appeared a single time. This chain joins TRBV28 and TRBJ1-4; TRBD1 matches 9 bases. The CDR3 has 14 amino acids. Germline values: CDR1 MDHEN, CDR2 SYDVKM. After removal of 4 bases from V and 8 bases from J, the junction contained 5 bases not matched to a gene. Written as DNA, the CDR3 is TGTGCCAGCAGTTCGGGACAGGGAGGAGAAAAACTGTTTTTT. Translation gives CASSSGQGGEKLFF.